A selection of T cell receptor beta chains follows, all from one sample in a study of OX40 agonist ivuxolimab in advanced cancers. This table comes from immunoSEQ multiplex PCR, and its TCRdb copy is limited to in-frame clones, with some not included. The sample contains approximately 38,000 clones, about 82% of which appear only once. The starting material was CD4+ or CD8+ T cells sorted from blood, obtained in a trial of the OX40 agonist ivuxolimab. The receptors come from an adult with an advanced solid tumor such as melanoma, head and neck, liver or kidney cancer. Each CDR3 is given with its conserved first and last residue.

j_gene,v_gene,CDR3aa
TRBJ2-7,TRBV4-3,CASSQRKEGIEQYF
TRBJ1-1,TRBV5-4,CASSLELSTEAFF
TRBJ2-2,TRBV6-1,CASSPLTGGGELFF
TRBJ1-2,TRBV4-1,CASSQTGTSYGYTF
TRBJ1-2,TRBV29-1,CSVNPGTGNGYTF
TRBJ2-7,TRBV20-1,CSAREDHEQYF
TRBJ2-1,TRBV4-1,CASSQDETSGYNEQFF
TRBJ2-6,TRBV4-2,CASSLYTSGANVLTF
TRBJ1-2,TRBV4-1,CASSQEVQGGYGYTF
TRBJ1-3,TRBV19,CASTNHWQGARGNTIYF
TRBJ2-2,TRBV29-1,CSVEGYTGELFF
TRBJ2-3,TRBV12-5,CASGPGYTDTQYF
TRBJ2-5,TRBV7-9,CASSPQRPKETQYF
TRBJ1-1,TRBV5-6,CASSLVTGNTEAFF
TRBJ1-4,TRBV5-4,CASSPGQGNEKLFF
TRBJ1-1,TRBV6-5,CASSPGDLGNTEAFF
TRBJ1-5,TRBV5-6,CASSYWNQPQHF
TRBJ2-7,TRBV11-3,CASSLLRGTAGEQYF
TRBJ1-1,TRBV10-1,CASSESGGQPFF
TRBJ1-5,TRBV28,CASRGTGIANQPQHF
TRBJ1-2,TRBV5-6,CASSRSLDRGQGGYTF
TRBJ1-2,TRBV28,CASSLFGTGGYGYTF
TRBJ2-1,TRBV14,CASSQEIVGVRAEQFF
TRBJ2-7,TRBV7-9,CASSPGEGEQYF
TRBJ2-7,TRBV18,CASSPPIRYEQYF
TRBJ2-1,TRBV7-9,CASSLGLAVYNEQFF